One sample yielded the 19 T cell receptor beta chains listed below, sequenced in a study of cytomegalovirus exposure and HLA in healthy donors (dated by TCRdb to the late 2010s). Libraries were made using the immunoSEQ multiplex PCR assay. TCRdb re-hosts the immuneACCESS table, in-frame sequences only. Its copies lack some clones; in the studies checked, an unresolved V gene accounts for under half of them, and the cause for the rest is not known. The sample table holds fewer than 100,000 clones, of which just over 90% were seen once. Clones ranked in the top ten supply less than 2.5% of the sample. The specimen sequenced was PBMCs. The receptors were gathered from a man aged 25 to 40 in good health and CMV-seronegative.

This chain uses TRBV6-5 with TRBJ1-3, with 10 bases that match TRBD1. V lost 5 bases and J lost 6; bases outside the gene matches: 7. Germline V gene lookup returns CDR1 MNHEY and CDR2 SVGAGI. CDR3 length: 15 residues. Written as DNA, the CDR3 is TGTGCCAGCAGTACCACGAGACAGGGGGCAAACACCATATATTTT. Translating gives CASSTTRQGANTIYF.

V is TRBV28 and J is TRBJ1-2, with 7 bases identical to TRBD1. The CDR3 covers 15 residues. Germline CDR1 MDHEN, CDR2 SYDVKM. J lost 6 bases, V lost 10 bases, and 17 bases had no gene match. The CDR3 DNA reads TGTGCCATCGAGCCCGGGGACAGACTCTCCCATGGCTACACCTTC. Residues: CAIEPGDRLSHGYTF.

This clone was seen only once. The chain couples TRBV18 to TRBJ2-1; a weak D match, TRBD2 (6 bases). The CDR3 consists of 12 residues. Germline V gives CDR1 KGHSH, CDR2 LQKENI. Trimming removed 2 bases at V and 10 bases at J, with 9 bases between. This CDR3 is CASSPEGLEQFF. In DNA, the CDR3 is TGTGCCAGCTCACCAGAAGGACTAGAGCAGTTCTTC.

This chain links TRBV5-4 with TRBJ2-3, with 12 bases lining up with TRBD2. The trim removed 0 bases at V and 9 bases at J, leaving 8 bases unmatched. The CDR3 is 16 amino acids. Germline CDR1 reads SGHNT; CDR2 reads YYREEE (reference sequence). The chain's CDR3 is CASSLVAGTSGPTQYF. CDR3 DNA: TGTGCCAGCAGCTTGGTAGCCGGGACTAGCGGGCCCACGCAGTATTTT. Full variable domain (outside the CDR3, taken from reference TRBV5-4 and TRBJ2-3): ETGVTQSPTHLIKTRGQQVTLRCSSQSGHNTVSWYQQALGQGPQFIFQYYREEENGRGNFPPRFSGLQFPNYSSELNVNALELDDSALYLCASSLVAGTSGPTQYFGPGTRLTVL.

This chain joins TRBV9 and TRBJ2-5, with 12 bases matching TRBD2. This CDR3 spans 15 amino acids. V dropped 0 bases and J dropped 4; count of bases not matched to a gene: 1. Germline V lookup: CDR1 SGDLS, CDR2 YYNGEE. CDR3 region: CASSVGGLAGETQYF. The CDR3 coding sequence is TGTGCCAGCAGCGTAGGGGGACTAGCGGGAGAGACCCAGTACTTC.

This sequence joins TRBV4-1 and TRBJ2-1; the D gene is possibly TRBD2 (5 bases). Germline CDR1 reads MGHRA; CDR2 reads YSYEKL. The CDR3 runs to 16 residues. V was shortened by 3 bases and J by 9 bases, with 21 bases between the two germline ends. CDR3 protein: CASSQPSMRAKSEQFF. The CDR3 bases are TGCGCCAGCAGCCAGCCTAGCATGAGGGCTAAGAGTGAGCAGTTCTTC.

CDR3 residues: CASRGTSFLTNSYEQYF. The CDR3 DNA is TGTGCCAGCAGGGGGACTAGCTTTTTAACGAACTCCTACGAGCAGTACTTC. The chain recombines TRBV28 with TRBJ2-7; TRBD2 matches 9 bases. The length of the CDR3 is 17 residues. J was trimmed by 0 bases and V by 6 bases; bases with no gene match: 12. Germline CDR1 reads MDHEN; CDR2 reads SYDVKM. The entire variable domain, with the rest obtained from reference TRBV28 and TRBJ2-7, is as follows: DVKVTQSSRYLVKRTGEKVFLECVQDMDHENMFWYRQDPGLGLRLIYFSYDVKMKEKGDIPEGYSVSREKKERFSLILESASTNQTSMYLCASRGTSFLTNSYEQYFGPGTRLTVT.

The gene calls are TRBV5-1 and TRBJ2-1; 10 nucleotides agree with TRBD1. Germline loops: CDR1 SGHRS, CDR2 YFSETQ. CDR3 length: 15 amino acids. Germline trimming cut 0 bases from V and 6 bases from J; bases unmatched to any gene: 3. The CDR3 protein is CASSLGTGGPNEQFF. CDR3 DNA sequence: TGCGCCAGCAGCTTGGGGACAGGGGGACCCAATGAGCAGTTCTTC.

The chain uses TRBV5-1 and TRBJ2-1, with 11 bases fitting TRBD2. From germline, CDR1 is SGHRS and CDR2 YFSETQ. Trimming took 4 bases from V and 3 from J; bases not matched to a gene: 9. The CDR3 is 17 residues long. The CDR3: CASSRTSGPGGYNEQFF. The CDR3 DNA sequence: TGCGCCAGCAGCCGGACTAGCGGGCCGGGTGGCTACAATGAGCAGTTCTTC.

V and J are TRBV10-3 and TRBJ2-6; the match to TRBD1 covers 8 bases. Germline V CDR1 and CDR2: ENHRY, SYGVKD. The CDR3 loop spans 17 amino acids. The ends lost 10 bases at V and 0 bases at J; junction bases unmatched: 11. The CDR3 sequence: CATSMTGASSGANVLTF. In DNA, the CDR3 is TGTGCCACCAGCATGACAGGGGCCAGCTCTGGGGCCAACGTCCTGACTTTC.

This chain joins TRBV2 and TRBJ1-5; 7 positions match TRBD1. The length of the CDR3 is 15 residues. V shed 6 bases and J 4 bases; nucleotides not matched to a gene: 9. Germline CDR1 SNHLY, CDR2 FYNNEI. The CDR3 is CASSDWDRANQPQHF. The DNA of the CDR3 is TGTGCCAGCAGCGATTGGGACAGAGCTAATCAGCCCCAGCATTTT.

The V and J genes are TRBV18 and TRBJ2-5, with TRBD1 identical over 7 bases. There are 13 residues in the CDR3. V lost 6 bases, J lost 1 base, and 2 bases stayed unmatched. The germline gives CDR1 KGHSH, CDR2 LQKENI. For the CDR3, the DNA is TGTGCCAGCTCCGACAGGGCCCAAGAGACCCAGTACTTC. Amino acid sequence: CASSDRAQETQYF. Variable domain in full (rest from reference TRBV18 and TRBJ2-5): NAGVMQNPRHLVRRRGQEARLRCSPMKGHSHVYWYRQLPEEGLKFMVYLQKENIIDESGMPKERFSAEFPKEGPSILRIQQVVRGDSAAYFCASSDRAQETQYFGPGTRLLVL.

The chain couples TRBV5-1 to TRBJ1-2; 9 positions agree with TRBD1. The V segment lost 2 bases and the J segment 1 base; nucleotides outside the gene matches: 6. The CDR3 length is 16 residues. From germline, CDR1 is SGHRS and CDR2 YFSETQ. The CDR3 loop reads CASSFATGGINYGYTF. The CDR3 bases are TGCGCCAGCAGCTTCGCGACAGGGGGTATTAACTATGGCTACACCTTC.

This chain uses TRBV10-1 with TRBJ2-1; TRBD2 aligns across 8 bases. The CDR3 has 15 residues. Germline V gene sequence: CDR1 WNHNN, CDR2 SYGVQD (reference sequence). The V and J ends lost 6 bases and 7 bases, in that order; junction bases with no gene match: 11. In DNA, the CDR3 is TGCGCCAGCAGCCCAAAGCGGGAGATGGGGAATGAGCAGTTCTTC. Its translation: CASSPKREMGNEQFF.

The chain joins TRBV9 to TRBJ2-7, with a tentative D call TRBD2 (5 bases). This CDR3 contains 16 residues. V lost 0 bases, J lost 4 bases, and 17 bases lay in between. The germline V gene encodes CDR1 SGDLS and CDR2 YYNGEE. The CDR3, as DNA: TGTGCCAGCAGCGTAGGTATGGCGGGTGAAGGGTACGAGCAGTACTTC. It specifies CASSVGMAGEGYEQYF.

V usage is TRBV5-4 and J usage is TRBJ2-7; 11 bases agree with TRBD1. The V gene's germline CDR1 is SGHNT and CDR2 YYREEE (reference sequence). The CDR3 is 15 amino acids. The J segment lost 3 bases and the V segment lost 4 bases, leaving 6 bases of the junction unmatched. CDR3 protein: CASSPTGTGGYEQYF. CDR3 nucleotides: TGTGCCAGCAGCCCGACCGGGACAGGGGGCTACGAGCAGTACTTC.

This rearrangement joins TRBV4-1 to TRBJ1-2; the D is unclear. The germline V and J ends were trimmed by 1 base and 1 base, with 10 bases remaining between them. This CDR3 comprises 15 residues. CDR1 is MGHRA, CDR2 YSYEKL, per germline. CDR3 bases: TGCGCCAGCAGCCAAGTGGGCCAGCATAACTATGGCTACACCTTC. This translates into CASSQVGQHNYGYTF.

V is TRBV27 and J is TRBJ2-4; 7 nucleotides align to TRBD1. Germline values: CDR1 MNHEY, CDR2 SMNVEV (reference sequence). Trimming cost V 6 bases and J 4 bases; bases outside gene matches: 3. CDR3 length: 13 amino acids. The CDR3 DNA is TGTGCCAGCAGAGGACAGGCTAAAAACATTCAGTACTTC. Translating gives CASRGQAKNIQYF.

CDR3 amino acids: CASEPYRGSTEAFF. In nucleotides, the CDR3 is TGTGCCAGTGAACCCTACAGGGGTAGCACTGAAGCTTTCTTT. The rearrangement joins TRBV27 to TRBJ1-1; 7 bases are a match to TRBD1. Trimming took 9 bases from V and 4 from J; bases not matched to a gene: 11. This CDR3 comprises 14 residues. Germline CDR1 is MNHEY and CDR2 is SMNVEV (reference sequence).